These T cell receptor beta chains were read from a single sample in a study of naive and memory T cell subsets. TCRdb re-called the UMI-ligation and nested PCR reads through MiXCR, storing one row per CDR3 protein. The sample contains approximately 82,000 distinct CDR3 sequences, about 6.5% of which appear only once. The sequencing input was central memory CD4+ T cells from blood. The receptors stem from a human donor in good health. Each CDR3 is given with its conserved first and last residue. A D gene is named only where the DNA matches it firmly. The listing skips clone size in some rows; elsewhere it reads once, few, many or a size class.

clone size	D gene	V gene	J gene	CDR3 DNA	CDR3 protein
many	TRBD1	TRBV18	TRBJ2-1	TGTGCCAGCTCACCGGTCGGGACAGGGGGGTCCTTACCTGAGCAGTTCTTC	CASSPVGTGGSLPEQFF
many	.	TRBV7-2	TRBJ1-2	TGTGCCAGCAGCCTCAGTATTAACTATGGCTACACCTTC	CASSLSINYGYTF
many	.	TRBV5-6	TRBJ2-6	TGTGCCAGCAGTCGGGCCAACGTCCTGACTTTC	CASSRANVLTF
.	.	TRBV28	TRBJ2-6	TGTGCCAGCAGTGTCGACGGCGTTGGGGCCAACGTCCTGACTTTC	CASSVDGVGANVLTF
many	.	TRBV5-1	TRBJ2-7	TGCGCCAGCAGCTTGGAAGGTGGGCGGCTCTTTTACGAGCAGTACTTC	CASSLEGGRLFYEQYF
few	.	TRBV7-6	TRBJ2-6	TGTGCCAGCAGCTCCCTAAACTCTGGGGCCAACGTCCTGACTTTC	CASSSLNSGANVLTF
few	.	TRBV29-1	TRBJ2-3	TGCAGCGGCAGCGACAGGTACGAGGGTGACGACACAGATACGCAGTATTTT	CSGSDRYEGDDTDTQYF
.	.	TRBV6-1	TRBJ1-6	TGTGCCAGCAACACCGCATGGGGCTCACCCCTCAACTTT	CASNTAWGSPLNF
.	.	TRBV30	TRBJ2-5	TGTGCCTGGAGTCCCCAAGAGACCCAGTACTTC	CAWSPQETQYF
many	TRBD1	TRBV15	TRBJ1-2	TGTGCCACCAGCAGAGAGAAGAGGACAGGGGATGGCTACACCTTC	CATSREKRTGDGYTF
.	.	TRBV4-3	TRBJ1-1	TGCGCCAGCAGCCAAGATATCCCCACTGAAGCTTTCTTT	CASSQDIPTEAFF
few	.	TRBV3-1	TRBJ2-3	TGTGCCAGCAGCCAGGGGACCCCTAGCACAGATACGCAGTATTTT	CASSQGTPSTDTQYF
many	.	TRBV4-3	TRBJ1-2	TGCGCCAGCAGCCAAGATCGCGCAGCCGGCTACACCTTC	CASSQDRAAGYTF
many	TRBD2	TRBV18	TRBJ2-1	TGTGCCAGCTCACGCCTGGAAGGCGGGAGCTCCTACAATGAGCAGTTCTTC	CASSRLEGGSSYNEQFF
many	.	TRBV15	TRBJ1-6	TGTGCCACCAGCGGCGGGACGGTGTCGAATTCACCCCTCCACTTT	CATSGGTVSNSPLHF
many	TRBD1	TRBV2	TRBJ1-2	TGTGCCAGTACGGGACAGGCCTATAACTATGGCTACACCTTC	CASTGQAYNYGYTF
.	TRBD1	TRBV3-1	TRBJ1-1	TGTGCCAGCAGCCCCAGGGGGGGCGTGGCTTTCTTT	CASSPRGGVAFF
few	TRBD2	TRBV6-2/TRBV6-3	TRBJ2-3	TGTGCCAGCAGTTACGTGAGCGGGAGTGGTTCAGATACGCAGTATTTT	CASSYVSGSGSDTQYF
.	.	TRBV7-2	TRBJ2-5	TGTGCCAGCAGCCCCAGTTACGCTAGCTGGGGGGAGGAGACCCAGTACTTC	CASSPSYASWGEETQYF
many	.	TRBV20-1	TRBJ1-1	TGCAGTGCTAGAGAATGGGGGGGGAACACTGAAGCTTTCTTT	CSAREWGGNTEAFF
many	.	TRBV20-1	TRBJ1-6	TGCAGTGCTAGAGCCCATAGCTCCTATAATTCACCCCTCCACTTT	CSARAHSSYNSPLHF
.	.	TRBV5-1	TRBJ1-6	TGCGCCAGCAGCTTGCAGGTCACAGAAGATTCACCCCTCCACTTT	CASSLQVTEDSPLHF
many	.	TRBV12-3/TRBV12-4	TRBJ1-1	TGTGCCAGCAGCGTCGACACTGAAGCTTTCTTT	CASSVDTEAFF
few	.	TRBV7-8	TRBJ2-7	TGTGCCAGCAGCTTAGTTCCGTGGCCGACTACCAACGAGCAGTACTTC	CASSLVPWPTTNEQYF
.	.	TRBV30	TRBJ2-7	TGTGCCTGGAGTGTACCAACAGGCTGCGAGCAGTACTTC	CAWSVPTGCEQYF
few	TRBD2	TRBV20-1	TRBJ2-3	TGCAGTGCTAATACCCTAGCGGACTTAAAAGATACGCAGTATTTT	CSANTLADLKDTQYF
many	.	TRBV7-2	TRBJ1-5	TGTGCCAGCAGCCAGGGTTCAGGTCAACTAAATCAGCCCCAGCATTTT	CASSQGSGQLNQPQHF
.	TRBD1	TRBV7-2	TRBJ2-7	TGTGCCAGCAAACCCCGGGGACAGTCCCAGCCCTACGAGCAGTACTTC	CASKPRGQSQPYEQYF
.	TRBD2	TRBV27	TRBJ2-1	TGTGCCAGCAGCCTAAAGACAGGGACTAGCGGAACGCCTTATGTCTCCTACAATGAGGAGTTCTTC	CASSLKTGTSGTPYVSYNEEFF
many	TRBD2	TRBV2	TRBJ2-1	TGTGCCAGCAGTAGACTAGCGTCCTCCTACAATGAGCAGTTCTTC	CASSRLASSYNEQFF
.	.	TRBV12-3/TRBV12-4	TRBJ2-1	TGTGCCAGCAGGTTGTTGGACGACCAGTTCTTC	CASRLLDDQFF
many	TRBD1	TRBV12-3/TRBV12-4	TRBJ1-6	TGTGCCAGCAGTGCACAGGGGGACAATTCACCCCTCCACTTT	CASSAQGDNSPLHF
.	.	TRBV2	TRBJ2-4	TGTGCCAGCGGTGGGGTACTAGCCAAAAACATTCAGTACTTC	CASGGVLAKNIQYF
few	.	TRBV3-1	TRBJ2-5	TGTGCCAGCAGCCCAAGCGTATGGGGGGCCCTGGAGACCCAGTACTTC	CASSPSVWGALETQYF
many	.	TRBV5-1	TRBJ1-5	TGCGCCAGCAGCTTGGAGGGTCCTTATAGCAATCAGCCCCAGCATTTT	CASSLEGPYSNQPQHF
few	.	TRBV25-1	TRBJ1-1	TGTGCCAGCAGTGGGACAGTCCTCCGGGCTTTCTTT	CASSGTVLRAFF